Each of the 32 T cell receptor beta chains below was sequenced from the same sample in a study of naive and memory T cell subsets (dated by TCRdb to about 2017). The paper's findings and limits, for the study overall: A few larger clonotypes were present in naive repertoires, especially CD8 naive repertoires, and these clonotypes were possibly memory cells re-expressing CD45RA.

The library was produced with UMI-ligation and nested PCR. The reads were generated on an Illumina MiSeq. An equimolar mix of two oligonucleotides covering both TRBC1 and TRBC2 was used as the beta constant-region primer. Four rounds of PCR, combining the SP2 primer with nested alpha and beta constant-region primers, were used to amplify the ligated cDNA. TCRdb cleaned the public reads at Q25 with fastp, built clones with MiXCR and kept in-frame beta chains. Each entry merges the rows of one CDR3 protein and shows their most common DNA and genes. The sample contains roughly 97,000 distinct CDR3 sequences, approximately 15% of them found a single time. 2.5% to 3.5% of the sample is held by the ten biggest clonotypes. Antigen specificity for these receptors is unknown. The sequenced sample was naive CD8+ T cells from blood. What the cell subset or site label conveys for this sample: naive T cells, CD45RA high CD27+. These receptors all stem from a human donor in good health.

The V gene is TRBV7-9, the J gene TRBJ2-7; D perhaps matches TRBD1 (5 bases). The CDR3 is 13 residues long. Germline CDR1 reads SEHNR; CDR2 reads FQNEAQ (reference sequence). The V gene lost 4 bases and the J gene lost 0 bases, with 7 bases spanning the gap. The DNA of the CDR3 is TGTGCCAGCAGCTCAGGGTACTCCTACGAGCAGTACTTC. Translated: CASSSGYSYEQYF.

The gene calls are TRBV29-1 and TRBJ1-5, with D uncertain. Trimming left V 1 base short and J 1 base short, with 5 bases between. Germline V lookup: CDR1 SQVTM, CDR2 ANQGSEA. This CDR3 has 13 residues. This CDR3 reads CSVEGESNQPQHF. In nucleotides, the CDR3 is TGCAGCGTTGAAGGGGAAAGCAATCAGCCCCAGCATTTT.

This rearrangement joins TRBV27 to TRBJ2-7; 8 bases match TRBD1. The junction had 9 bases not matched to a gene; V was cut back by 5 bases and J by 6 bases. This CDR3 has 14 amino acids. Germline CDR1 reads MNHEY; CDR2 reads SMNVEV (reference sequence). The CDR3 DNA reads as TGTGCCAGCAGTGCGACAGGGGTTCTAAGCGAGCAGTACTTC. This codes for CASSATGVLSEQYF.

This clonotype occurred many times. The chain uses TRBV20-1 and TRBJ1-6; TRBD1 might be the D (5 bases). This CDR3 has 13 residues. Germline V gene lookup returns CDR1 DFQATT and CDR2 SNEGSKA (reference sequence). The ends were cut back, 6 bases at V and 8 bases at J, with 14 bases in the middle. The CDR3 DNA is TGCAGTGCAATAGGACAAGTGGATTCACCCCTCCACTTT. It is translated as CSAIGQVDSPLHF.

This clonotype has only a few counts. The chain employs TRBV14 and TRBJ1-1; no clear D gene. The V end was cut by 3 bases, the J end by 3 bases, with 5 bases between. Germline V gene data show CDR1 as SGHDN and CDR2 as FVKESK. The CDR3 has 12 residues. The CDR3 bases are TGTGCCAGCAGCCATTATGACACTGAAGCTTTCTTT. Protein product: CASSHYDTEAFF.

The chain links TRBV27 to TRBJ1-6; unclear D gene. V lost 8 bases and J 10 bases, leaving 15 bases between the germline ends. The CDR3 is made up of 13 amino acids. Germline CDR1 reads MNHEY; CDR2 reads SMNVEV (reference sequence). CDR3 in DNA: TGTGCCAGCGCCCCCCAGGTTTCATCACCCCTCCACTTT. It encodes CASAPQVSSPLHF.

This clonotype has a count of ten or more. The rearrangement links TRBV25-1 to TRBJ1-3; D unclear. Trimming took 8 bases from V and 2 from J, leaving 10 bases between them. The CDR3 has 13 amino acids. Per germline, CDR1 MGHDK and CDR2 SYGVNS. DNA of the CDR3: TGTGCCAGCCGCAAGGGCCCTGGAAACACCATATATTTT. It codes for CASRKGPGNTIYF.

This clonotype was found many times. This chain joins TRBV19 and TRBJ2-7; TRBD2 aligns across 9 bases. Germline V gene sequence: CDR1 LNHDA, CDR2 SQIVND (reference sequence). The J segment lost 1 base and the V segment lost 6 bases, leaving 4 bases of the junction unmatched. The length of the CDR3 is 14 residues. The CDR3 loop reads CASSPSGGSYEQYF. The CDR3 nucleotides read TGTGCCAGTAGCCCAAGCGGGGGGTCCTACGAGCAGTACTTC.

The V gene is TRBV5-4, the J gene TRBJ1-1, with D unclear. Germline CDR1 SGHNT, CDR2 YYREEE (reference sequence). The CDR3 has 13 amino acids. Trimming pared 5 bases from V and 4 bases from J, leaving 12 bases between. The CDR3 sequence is CASSPWLGTEAFF. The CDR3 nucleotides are TGTGCCAGCAGTCCGTGGCTGGGCACTGAAGCTTTCTTT. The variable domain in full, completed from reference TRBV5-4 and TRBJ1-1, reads ETGVTQSPTHLIKTRGQQVTLRCSSQSGHNTVSWYQQALGQGPQFIFQYYREEENGRGNFPPRFSGLQFPNYSSELNVNALELDDSALYLCASSPWLGTEAFFGQGTRLTVV.

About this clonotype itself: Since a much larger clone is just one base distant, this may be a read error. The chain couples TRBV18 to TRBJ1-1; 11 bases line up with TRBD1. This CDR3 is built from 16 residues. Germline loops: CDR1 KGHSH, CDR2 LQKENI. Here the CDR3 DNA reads TGTGCCAGCTCAGCGGGGACAGGGGGACTGAACGCTGAAGCTTTCTTT. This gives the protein CASSAGTGGLNAEAFF.

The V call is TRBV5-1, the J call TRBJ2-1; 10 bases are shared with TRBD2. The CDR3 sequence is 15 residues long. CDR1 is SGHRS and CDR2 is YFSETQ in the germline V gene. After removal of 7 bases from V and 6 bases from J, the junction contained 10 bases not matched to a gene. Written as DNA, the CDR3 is TGCGCCAGCCGAAATGGACTAGCGGAATCCAATGAGCAGTTCTTC. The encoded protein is CASRNGLAESNEQFF.

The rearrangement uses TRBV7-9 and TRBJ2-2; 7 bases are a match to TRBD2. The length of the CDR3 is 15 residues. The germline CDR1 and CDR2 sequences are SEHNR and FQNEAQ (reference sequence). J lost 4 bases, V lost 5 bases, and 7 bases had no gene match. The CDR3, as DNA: TGTGCCAGCAGCAATGCAGGGAGGGGCACCGGGGAGCTGTTTTTT. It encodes CASSNAGRGTGELFF.

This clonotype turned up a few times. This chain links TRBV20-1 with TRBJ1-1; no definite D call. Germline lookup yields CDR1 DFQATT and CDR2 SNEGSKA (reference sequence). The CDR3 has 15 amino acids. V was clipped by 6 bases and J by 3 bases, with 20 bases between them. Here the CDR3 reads CSATPSWAADTEAFF. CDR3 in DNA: TGCAGTGCAACCCCCTCATGGGCAGCTGACACTGAAGCTTTCTTT.

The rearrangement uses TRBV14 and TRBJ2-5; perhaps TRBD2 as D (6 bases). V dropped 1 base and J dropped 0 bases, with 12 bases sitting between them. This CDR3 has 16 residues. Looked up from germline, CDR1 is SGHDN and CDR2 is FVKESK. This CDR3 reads CASSQAVGGYQETQYF. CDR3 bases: TGTGCCAGCAGCCAAGCGGTGGGAGGCTACCAAGAGACCCAGTACTTC.

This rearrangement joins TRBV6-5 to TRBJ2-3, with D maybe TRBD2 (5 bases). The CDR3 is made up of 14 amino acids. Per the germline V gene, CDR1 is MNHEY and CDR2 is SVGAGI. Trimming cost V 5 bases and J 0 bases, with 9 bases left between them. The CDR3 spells CASSSGWSTDTQYF. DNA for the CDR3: TGTGCCAGCAGTAGCGGTTGGAGCACAGATACGCAGTATTTT.

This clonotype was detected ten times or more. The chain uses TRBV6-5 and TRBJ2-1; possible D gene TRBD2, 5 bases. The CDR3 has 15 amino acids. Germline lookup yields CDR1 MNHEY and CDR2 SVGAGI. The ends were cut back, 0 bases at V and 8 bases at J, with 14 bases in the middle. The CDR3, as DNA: TGTGCCAGCAGTTACTCGGGAGTGAAGGTTGATGAGCAGTTCTTC. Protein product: CASSYSGVKVDEQFF.

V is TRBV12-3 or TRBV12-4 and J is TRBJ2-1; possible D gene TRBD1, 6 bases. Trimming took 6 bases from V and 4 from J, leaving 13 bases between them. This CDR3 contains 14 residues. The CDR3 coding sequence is TGTGCCAGCAGACTGACAGGCCCTTACAATGAGCAGTTCTTC. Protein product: CASRLTGPYNEQFF.

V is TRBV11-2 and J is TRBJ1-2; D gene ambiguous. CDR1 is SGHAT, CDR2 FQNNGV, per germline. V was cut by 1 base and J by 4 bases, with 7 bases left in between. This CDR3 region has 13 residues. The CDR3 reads CASSLGLVYGYTF. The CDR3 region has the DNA TGTGCCAGCAGCTTAGGCCTGGTCTATGGCTACACCTTC.

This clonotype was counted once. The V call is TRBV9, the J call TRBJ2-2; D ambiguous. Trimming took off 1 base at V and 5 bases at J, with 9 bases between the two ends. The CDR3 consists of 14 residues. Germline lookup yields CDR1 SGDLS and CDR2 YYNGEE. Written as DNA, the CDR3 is TGTGCCAGCAGCGTAAGGGTGGGGACCGGGGAGCTGTTTTTT. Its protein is CASSVRVGTGELFF.

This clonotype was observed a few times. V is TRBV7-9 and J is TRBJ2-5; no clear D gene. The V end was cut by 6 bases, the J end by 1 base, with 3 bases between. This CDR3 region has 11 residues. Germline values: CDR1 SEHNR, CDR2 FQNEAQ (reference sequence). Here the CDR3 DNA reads TGTGCCAGCAGGGCCCAAGAGACCCAGTACTTC. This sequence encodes CASRAQETQYF.

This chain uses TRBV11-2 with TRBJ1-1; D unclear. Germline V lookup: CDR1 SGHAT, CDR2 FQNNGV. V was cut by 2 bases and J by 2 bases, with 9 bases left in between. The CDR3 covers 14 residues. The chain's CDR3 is CASSLQQLNTEAFF. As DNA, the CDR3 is TGTGCCAGCAGCTTACAGCAGCTTAACACTGAAGCTTTCTTT.

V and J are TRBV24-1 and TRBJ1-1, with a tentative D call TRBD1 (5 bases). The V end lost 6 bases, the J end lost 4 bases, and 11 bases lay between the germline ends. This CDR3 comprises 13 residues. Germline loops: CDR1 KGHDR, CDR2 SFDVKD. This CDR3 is CATSSGKTTEAFF. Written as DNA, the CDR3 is TGTGCCACCAGTTCAGGGAAGACCACTGAAGCTTTCTTT.

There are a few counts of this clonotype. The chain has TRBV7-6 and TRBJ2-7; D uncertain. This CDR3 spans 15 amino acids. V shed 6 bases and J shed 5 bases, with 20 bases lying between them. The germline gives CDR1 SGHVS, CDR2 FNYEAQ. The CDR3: CASRSNTLVPHEQYF. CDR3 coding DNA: TGTGCCAGCAGATCGAATACTCTAGTCCCCCACGAGCAGTACTTC. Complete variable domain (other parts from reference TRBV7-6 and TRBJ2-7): GAGVSQSPRYKVTKRGQDVALRCDPISGHVSLYWYRQALGQGPEFLTYFNYEAQQDKSGLPNDRFSAERPEGSISTLTIQRTEQRDSAMYRCASRSNTLVPHEQYFGPGTRLTVT.

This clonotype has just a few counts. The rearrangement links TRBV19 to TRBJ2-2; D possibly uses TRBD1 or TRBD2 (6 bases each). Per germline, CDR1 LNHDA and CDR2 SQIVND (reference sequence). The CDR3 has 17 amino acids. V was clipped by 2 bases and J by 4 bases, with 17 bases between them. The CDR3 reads CASSISWGADGTGELFF. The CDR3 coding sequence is TGTGCCAGTAGTATATCTTGGGGGGCAGACGGCACCGGGGAGCTGTTTTTT.

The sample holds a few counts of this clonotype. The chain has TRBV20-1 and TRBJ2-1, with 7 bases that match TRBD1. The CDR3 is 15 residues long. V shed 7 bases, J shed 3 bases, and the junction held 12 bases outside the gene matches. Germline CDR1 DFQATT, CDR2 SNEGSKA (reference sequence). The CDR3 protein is CSVSPWGTVYNEQFF. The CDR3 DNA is TGCAGTGTATCTCCCTGGGGGACAGTCTACAATGAGCAGTTCTTC.

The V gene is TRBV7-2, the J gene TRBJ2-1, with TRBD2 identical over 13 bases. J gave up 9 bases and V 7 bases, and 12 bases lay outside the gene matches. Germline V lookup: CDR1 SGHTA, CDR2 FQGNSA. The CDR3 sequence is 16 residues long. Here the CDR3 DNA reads TGTGCCAGCAACTACGGACTAGCGGGAGTTGCGGGTGAGCAGTTCTTC. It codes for CASNYGLAGVAGEQFF.

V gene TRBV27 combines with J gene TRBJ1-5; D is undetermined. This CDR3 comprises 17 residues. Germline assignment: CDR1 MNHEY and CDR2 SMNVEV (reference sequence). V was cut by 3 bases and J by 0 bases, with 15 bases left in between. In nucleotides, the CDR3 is TGTGCCAGCAGTTTCTTGGACGATTGGTATAGCAATCAGCCCCAGCATTTT. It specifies CASSFLDDWYSNQPQHF.

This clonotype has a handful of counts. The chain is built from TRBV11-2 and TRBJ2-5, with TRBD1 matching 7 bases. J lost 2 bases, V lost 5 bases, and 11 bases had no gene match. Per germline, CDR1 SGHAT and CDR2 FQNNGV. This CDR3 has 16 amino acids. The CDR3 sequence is CASSIRDSSFQETQYF. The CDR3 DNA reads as TGTGCCAGCAGCATCCGGGACAGTTCTTTTCAAGAGACCCAGTACTTC.

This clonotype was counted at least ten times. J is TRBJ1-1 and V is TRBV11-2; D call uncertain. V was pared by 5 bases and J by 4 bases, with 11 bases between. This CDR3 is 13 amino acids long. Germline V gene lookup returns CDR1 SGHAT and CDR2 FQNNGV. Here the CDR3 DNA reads TGTGCCAGCAGCATTTTCCCTACCACTGAAGCTTTCTTT. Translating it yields CASSIFPTTEAFF.

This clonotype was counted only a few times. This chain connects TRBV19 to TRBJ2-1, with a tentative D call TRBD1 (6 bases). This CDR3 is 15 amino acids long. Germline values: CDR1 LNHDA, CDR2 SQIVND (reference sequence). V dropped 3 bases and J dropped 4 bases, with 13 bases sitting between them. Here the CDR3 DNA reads TGTGCCAGTAGTATTATGGGACAAACATACAATGAGCAGTTCTTC. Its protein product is CASSIMGQTYNEQFF.

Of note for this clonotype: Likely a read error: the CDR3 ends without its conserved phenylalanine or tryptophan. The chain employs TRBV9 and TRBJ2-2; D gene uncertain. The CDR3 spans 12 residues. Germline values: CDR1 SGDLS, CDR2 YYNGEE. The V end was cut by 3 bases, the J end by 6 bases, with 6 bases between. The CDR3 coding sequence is TGTGCCAGCAGCGGGGAAGCCGGGGAGCTGTTTCTT. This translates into CASSGEAGELFL.

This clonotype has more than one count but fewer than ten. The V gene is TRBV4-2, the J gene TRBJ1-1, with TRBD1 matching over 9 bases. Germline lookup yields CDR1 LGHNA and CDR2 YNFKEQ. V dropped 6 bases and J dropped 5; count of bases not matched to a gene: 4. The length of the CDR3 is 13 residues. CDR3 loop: CASRWTGATEAFF. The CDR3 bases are TGTGCCAGCAGATGGACAGGGGCGACTGAAGCTTTCTTT.